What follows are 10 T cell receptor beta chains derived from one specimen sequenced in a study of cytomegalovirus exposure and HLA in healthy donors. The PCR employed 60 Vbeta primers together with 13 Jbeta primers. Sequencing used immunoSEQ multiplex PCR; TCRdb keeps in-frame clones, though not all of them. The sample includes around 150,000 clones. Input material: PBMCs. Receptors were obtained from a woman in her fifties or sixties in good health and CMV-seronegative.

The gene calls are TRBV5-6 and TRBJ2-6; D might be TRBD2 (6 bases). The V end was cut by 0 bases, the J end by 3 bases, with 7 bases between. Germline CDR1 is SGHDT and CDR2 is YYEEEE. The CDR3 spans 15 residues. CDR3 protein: CASSLGGVGANVLTF. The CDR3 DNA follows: TGTGCCAGCAGCTTGGGCGGGGTTGGGGCCAACGTCCTGACTTTC.

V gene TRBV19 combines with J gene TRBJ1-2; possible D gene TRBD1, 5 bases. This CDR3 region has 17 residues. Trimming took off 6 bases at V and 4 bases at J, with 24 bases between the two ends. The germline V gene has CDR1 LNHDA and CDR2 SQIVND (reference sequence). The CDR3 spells CASRSTASRGLGYGYTF. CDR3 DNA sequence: TGTGCCAGTAGGTCTACAGCCTCGCGGGGACTCGGCTATGGCTACACCTTC.

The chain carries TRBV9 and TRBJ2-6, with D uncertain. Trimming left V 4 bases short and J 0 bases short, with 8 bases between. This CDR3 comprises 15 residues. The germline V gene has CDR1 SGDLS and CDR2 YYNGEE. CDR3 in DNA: TGTGCCAGCAGCAGCCCTGGCTCTGGGGCCAACGTCCTGACTTTC. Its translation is CASSSPGSGANVLTF.

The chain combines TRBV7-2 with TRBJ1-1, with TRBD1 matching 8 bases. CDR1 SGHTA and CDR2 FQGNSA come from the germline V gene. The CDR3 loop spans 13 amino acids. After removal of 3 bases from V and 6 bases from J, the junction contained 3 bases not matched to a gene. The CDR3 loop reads CASSFRQGSEAFF. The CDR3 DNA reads TGTGCCAGCAGCTTTAGACAGGGGTCTGAAGCTTTCTTT.

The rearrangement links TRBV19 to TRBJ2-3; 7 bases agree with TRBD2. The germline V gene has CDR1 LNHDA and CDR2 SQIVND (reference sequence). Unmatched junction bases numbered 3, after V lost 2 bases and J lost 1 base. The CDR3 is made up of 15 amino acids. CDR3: CASSILSGGTDTQYF. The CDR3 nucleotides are TGTGCCAGTAGTATATTGAGCGGGGGCACAGATACGCAGTATTTT.

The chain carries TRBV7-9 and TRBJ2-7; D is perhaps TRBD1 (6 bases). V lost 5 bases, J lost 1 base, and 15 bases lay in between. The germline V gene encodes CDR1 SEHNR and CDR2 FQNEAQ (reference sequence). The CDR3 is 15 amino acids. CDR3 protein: CASSSTGRPSYEQYF. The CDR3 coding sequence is TGTGCCAGCAGCAGCACAGGGCGCCCTTCCTACGAGCAGTACTTC.

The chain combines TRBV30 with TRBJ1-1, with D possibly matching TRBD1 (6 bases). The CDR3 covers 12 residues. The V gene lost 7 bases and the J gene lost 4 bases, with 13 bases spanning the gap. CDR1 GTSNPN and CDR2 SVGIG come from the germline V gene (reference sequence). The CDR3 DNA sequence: TGTGCCTCCACCCCCAGGGGCACTGAAGCTTTCTTT. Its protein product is CASTPRGTEAFF.

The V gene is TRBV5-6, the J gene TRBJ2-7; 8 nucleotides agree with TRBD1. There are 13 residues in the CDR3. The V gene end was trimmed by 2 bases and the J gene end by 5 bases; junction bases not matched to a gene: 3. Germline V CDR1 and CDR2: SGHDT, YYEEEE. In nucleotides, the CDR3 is TGTGCCAGCAGCTTATCAGGGGGCGACGAGCAGTACTTC. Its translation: CASSLSGGDEQYF.

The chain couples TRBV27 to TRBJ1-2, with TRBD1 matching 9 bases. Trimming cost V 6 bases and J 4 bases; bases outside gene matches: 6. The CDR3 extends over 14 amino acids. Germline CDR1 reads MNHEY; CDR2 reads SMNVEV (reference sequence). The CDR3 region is CASRKDRGIYGYTF. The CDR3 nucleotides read TGTGCCAGCAGGAAGGACAGGGGAATCTATGGCTACACCTTC.

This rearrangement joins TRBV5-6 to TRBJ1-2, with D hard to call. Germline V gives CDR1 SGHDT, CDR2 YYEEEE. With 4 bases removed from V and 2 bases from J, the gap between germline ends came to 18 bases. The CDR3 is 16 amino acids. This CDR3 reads CASSLLVRMENYGYTF. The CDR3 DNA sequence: TGTGCCAGCAGCCTTCTGGTTAGAATGGAGAACTATGGCTACACCTTC.